The present entry profiles one T cell receptor beta chain with its context. From germline, CDR1 is SQVTM and CDR2 ANQGSEA. There are 12 residues in the CDR3. Trimming cost V 2 bases and J 8 bases, with 10 bases left between them. The data were produced by immunoSEQ multiplex PCR, yet TCRdb's version contains in-frame clones alone and is incomplete. This sample has 150,000 to 180,000 clones, with about 89% found just once. The entry originates in a study of blood T cell repertoires in COVID-19. Study as a whole: PBMCs, B-cell-depleted T cells, or T cells were the source of the cDNA or gDNA that made up the material.

The clonotype originates from a man aged 50-60 years with acute or convalescent COVID-19. The rearrangement links TRBV29-1 to TRBJ2-1, with D possibly TRBD1 on 5 matching bases. The sample taken for sequencing was peripheral blood. For the CDR3, the DNA is TGCAGCGTTGAAAGGGGAACCGATGAGCAGTTCTTC. It yields the protein CSVERGTDEQFF.